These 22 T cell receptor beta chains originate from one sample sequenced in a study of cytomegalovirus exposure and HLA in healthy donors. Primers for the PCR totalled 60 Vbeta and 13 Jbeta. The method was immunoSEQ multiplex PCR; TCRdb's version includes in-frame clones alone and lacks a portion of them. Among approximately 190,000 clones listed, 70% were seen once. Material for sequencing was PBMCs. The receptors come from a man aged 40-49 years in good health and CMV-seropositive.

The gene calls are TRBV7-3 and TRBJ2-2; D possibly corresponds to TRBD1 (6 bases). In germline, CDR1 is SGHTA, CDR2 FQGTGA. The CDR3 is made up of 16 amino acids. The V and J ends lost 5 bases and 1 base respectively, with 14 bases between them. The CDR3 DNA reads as TGTGCCAGCAGCCCTACCGGGACACTGAACACCGGGGAGCTGTTTTTT. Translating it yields CASSPTGTLNTGELFF.

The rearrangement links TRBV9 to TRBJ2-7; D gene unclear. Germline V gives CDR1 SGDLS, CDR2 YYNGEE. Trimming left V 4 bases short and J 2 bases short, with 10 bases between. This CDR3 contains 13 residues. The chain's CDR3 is CASSPTGTYEQYF. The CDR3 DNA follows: TGTGCCAGCAGCCCTACGGGTACCTACGAGCAGTACTTC.

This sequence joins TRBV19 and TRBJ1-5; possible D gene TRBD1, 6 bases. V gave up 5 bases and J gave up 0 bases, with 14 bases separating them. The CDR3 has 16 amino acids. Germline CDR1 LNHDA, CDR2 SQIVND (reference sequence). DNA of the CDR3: TGTGCCAGTAGTGTCAGGGGACCGCGTAGCAATCAGCCCCAGCATTTT. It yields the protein CASSVRGPRSNQPQHF.

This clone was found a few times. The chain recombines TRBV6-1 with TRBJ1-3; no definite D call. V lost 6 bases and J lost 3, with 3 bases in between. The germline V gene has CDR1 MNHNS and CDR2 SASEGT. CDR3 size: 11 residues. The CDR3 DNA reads TGTGCCAGCAGACATGGAAACACCATATATTTT. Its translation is CASRHGNTIYF.

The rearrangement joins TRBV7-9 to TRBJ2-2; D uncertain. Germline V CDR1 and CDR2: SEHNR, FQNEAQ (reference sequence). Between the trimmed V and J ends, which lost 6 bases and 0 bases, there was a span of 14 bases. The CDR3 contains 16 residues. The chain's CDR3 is CASSLELFANTGELFF. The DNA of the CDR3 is TGTGCCAGCAGTCTCGAGCTATTCGCGAACACCGGGGAGCTGTTTTTT.

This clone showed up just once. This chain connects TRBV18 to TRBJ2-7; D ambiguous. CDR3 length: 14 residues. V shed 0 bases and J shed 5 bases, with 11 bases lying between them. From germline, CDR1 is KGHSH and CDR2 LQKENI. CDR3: CASSPPRRPDEQYF. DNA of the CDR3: TGTGCCAGCTCACCACCTCGCAGGCCCGACGAGCAGTACTTC.

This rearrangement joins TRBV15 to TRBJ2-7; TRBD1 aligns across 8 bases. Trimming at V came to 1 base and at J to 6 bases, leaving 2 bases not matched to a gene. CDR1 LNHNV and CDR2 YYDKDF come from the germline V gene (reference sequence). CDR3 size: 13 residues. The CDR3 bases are TGTGCCACCAGCAGAGTACAGGGGGGCGAGCAGTACTTC. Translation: CATSRVQGGEQYF.

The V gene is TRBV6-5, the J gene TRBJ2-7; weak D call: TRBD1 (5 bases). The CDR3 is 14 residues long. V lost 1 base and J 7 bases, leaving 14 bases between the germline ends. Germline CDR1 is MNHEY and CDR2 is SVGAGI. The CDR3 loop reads CASSYLGREGEQYF. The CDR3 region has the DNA TGTGCCAGCAGTTACTTGGGCAGGGAAGGGGAGCAGTACTTC.

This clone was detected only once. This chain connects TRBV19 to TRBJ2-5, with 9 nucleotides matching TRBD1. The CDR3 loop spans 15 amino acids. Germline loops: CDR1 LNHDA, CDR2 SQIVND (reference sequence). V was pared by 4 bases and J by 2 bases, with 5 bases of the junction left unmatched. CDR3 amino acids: CASSTRTGDQETQYF. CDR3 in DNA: TGTGCCAGTAGTACCCGGACAGGGGATCAAGAGACCCAGTACTTC.

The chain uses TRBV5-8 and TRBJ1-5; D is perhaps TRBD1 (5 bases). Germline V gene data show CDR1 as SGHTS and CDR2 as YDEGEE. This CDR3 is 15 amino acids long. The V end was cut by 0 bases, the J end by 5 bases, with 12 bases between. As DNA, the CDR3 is TGTGCCAGCAGCTTGGTGGGGGGTAGGGATCAGCCCCAGCATTTT. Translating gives CASSLVGGRDQPQHF.

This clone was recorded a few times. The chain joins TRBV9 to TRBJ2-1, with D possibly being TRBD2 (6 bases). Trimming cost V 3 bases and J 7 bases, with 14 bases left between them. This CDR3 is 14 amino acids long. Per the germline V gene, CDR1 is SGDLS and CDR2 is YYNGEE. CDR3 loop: CASSDFTGGNEQFF. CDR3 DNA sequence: TGTGCCAGCAGCGATTTTACTGGGGGGAATGAGCAGTTCTTC. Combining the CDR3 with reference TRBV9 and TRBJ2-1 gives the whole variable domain DSGVTQTPKHLITATGQRVTLRCSPRSGDLSVYWYQQSLDQGLQFLIQYYNGEERAKGNILERFSAQQFPDLHSELNLSSLELGDSALYFCASSDFTGGNEQFFGPGTRLTVL.

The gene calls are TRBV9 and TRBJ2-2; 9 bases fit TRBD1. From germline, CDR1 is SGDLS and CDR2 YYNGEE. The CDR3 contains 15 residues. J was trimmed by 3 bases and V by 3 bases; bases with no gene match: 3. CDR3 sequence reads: CASSGWTGDTGELFF. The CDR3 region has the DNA TGTGCCAGCAGCGGGTGGACAGGGGACACCGGGGAGCTGTTTTTT.

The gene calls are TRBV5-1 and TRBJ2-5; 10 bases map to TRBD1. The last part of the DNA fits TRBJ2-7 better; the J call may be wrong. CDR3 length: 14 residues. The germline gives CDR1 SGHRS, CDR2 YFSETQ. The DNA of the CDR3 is TGCGCCAGCAGCCCCTGGACAGGGGGGTACGAGCAGTACTTC. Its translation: CASSPWTGGYEQYF.

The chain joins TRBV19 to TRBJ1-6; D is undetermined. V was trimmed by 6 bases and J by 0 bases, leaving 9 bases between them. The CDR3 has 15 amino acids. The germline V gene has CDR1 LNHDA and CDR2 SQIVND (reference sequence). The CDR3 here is CASRSEGSYNSPLHF. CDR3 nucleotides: TGTGCCAGTAGGTCGGAGGGCTCCTATAATTCACCCCTCCACTTT.

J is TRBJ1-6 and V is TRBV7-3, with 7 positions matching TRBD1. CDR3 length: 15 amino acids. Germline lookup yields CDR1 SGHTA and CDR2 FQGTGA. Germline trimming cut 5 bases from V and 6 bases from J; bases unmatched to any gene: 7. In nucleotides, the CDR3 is TGTGCCAGCAGCCTAGGGACAGCACTTAATTCACCCCTCCACTTT. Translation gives CASSLGTALNSPLHF.

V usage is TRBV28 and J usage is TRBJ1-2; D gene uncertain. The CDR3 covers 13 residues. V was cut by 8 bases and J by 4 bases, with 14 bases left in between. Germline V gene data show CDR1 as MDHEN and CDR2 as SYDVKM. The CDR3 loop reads CASQERAVYGYTF. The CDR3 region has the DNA TGTGCCAGCCAAGAGAGGGCGGTCTATGGCTACACCTTC.

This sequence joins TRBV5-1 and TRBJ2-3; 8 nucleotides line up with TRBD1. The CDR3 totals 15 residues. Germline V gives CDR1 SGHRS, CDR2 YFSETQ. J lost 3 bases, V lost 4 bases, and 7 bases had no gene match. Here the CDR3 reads CASSHGTGKTDTQYF. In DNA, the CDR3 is TGCGCCAGCAGCCATGGGACAGGTAAAACAGATACGCAGTATTTT.

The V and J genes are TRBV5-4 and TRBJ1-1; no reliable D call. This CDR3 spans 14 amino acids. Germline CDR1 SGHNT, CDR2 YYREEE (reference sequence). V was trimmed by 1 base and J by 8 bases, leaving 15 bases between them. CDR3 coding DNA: TGTGCCAGCAGCTTGTGGTCTGACGGCGGAGAAGCTTTCTTT. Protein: CASSLWSDGGEAFF.

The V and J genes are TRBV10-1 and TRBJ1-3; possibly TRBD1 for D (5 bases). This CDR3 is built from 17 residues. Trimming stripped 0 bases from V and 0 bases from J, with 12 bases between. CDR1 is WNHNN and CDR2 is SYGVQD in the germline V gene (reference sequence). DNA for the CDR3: TGCGCCAGCAGTGAGTCGAGACAGAAATACTCTGGAAACACCATATATTTT. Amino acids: CASSESRQKYSGNTIYF.

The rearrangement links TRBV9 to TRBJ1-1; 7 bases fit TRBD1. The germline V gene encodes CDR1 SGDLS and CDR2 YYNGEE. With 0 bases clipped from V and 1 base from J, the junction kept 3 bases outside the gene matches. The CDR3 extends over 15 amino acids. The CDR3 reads CASSVGAGGNTEAFF. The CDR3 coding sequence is TGTGCCAGCAGCGTAGGAGCAGGGGGGAACACTGAAGCTTTCTTT. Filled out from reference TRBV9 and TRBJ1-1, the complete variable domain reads DSGVTQTPKHLITATGQRVTLRCSPRSGDLSVYWYQQSLDQGLQFLIQYYNGEERAKGNILERFSAQQFPDLHSELNLSSLELGDSALYFCASSVGAGGNTEAFFGQGTRLTVV.

For the CDR3, the DNA is TGTGCCAGCAGTACAGGGGATTTGGATGGCTACACCTTC. Translated, it gives CASSTGDLDGYTF. The rearrangement joins TRBV28 to TRBJ1-2; 7 bases align to TRBD1. V lost 5 bases, J lost 6 bases, and 6 bases stayed unmatched. CDR1 is MDHEN, CDR2 SYDVKM, per germline. The CDR3 is 13 amino acids.

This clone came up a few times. The CDR3: CASTLDRGRNQPQHF. The CDR3 nucleotides read TGTGCCAGTACTCTAGACAGGGGGCGGAATCAGCCCCAGCATTTT. V usage is TRBV19 and J usage is TRBJ1-5; the match to TRBD1 covers 10 bases. The CDR3 contains 15 residues. CDR1 and CDR2 from the germline V gene are LNHDA and SQIVND (reference sequence). The V gene end was trimmed by 7 bases and the J gene end by 4 bases; junction bases not matched to a gene: 7.